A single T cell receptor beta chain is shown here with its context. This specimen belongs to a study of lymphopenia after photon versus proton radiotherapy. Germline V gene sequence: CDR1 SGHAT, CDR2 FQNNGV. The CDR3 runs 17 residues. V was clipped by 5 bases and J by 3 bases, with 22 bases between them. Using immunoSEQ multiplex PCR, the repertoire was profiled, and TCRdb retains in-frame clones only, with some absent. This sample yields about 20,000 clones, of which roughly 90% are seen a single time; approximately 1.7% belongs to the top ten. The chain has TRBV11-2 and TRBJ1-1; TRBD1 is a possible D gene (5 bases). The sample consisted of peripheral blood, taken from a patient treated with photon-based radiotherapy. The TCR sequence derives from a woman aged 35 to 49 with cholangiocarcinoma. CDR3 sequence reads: CASSPGRQGWRDTEAFF. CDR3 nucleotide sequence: TGTGCCAGCAGCCCGGGACGTCAGGGTTGGAGGGACACTGAAGCTTTCTTT.